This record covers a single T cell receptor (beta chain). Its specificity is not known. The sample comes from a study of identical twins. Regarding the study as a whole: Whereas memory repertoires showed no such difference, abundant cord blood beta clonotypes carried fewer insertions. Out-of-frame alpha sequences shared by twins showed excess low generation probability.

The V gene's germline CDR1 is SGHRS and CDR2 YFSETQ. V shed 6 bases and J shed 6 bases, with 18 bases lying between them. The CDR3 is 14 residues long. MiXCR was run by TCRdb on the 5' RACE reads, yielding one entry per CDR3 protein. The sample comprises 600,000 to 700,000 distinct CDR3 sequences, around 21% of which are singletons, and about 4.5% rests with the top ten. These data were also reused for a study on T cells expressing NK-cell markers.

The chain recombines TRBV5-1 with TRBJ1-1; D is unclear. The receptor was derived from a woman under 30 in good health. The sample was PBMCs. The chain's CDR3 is CASTYLVGVSEAFF. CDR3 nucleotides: TGCGCCAGCACCTACTTGGTTGGGGTCTCTGAAGCTTTCTTT.